Presented here are 23 T cell receptor beta chains from one specimen sequenced in a study of shared clonotypes between healthy human individuals. TCRdb's copy holds only in-frame clones and misses some; the assay was immunoSEQ multiplex PCR. In the table there are roughly 2.2 million clones, approximately 93% of which are singletons. The sequencing sample was made of naive CD4+ T cells from PBMCs. Subset indicated: CD45RA+ positively selected. The receptors originated from a man aged 18 to 30 in good health. Some clones in this sample may be carry-over from other donors' samples.

This chain joins TRBV5-1 and TRBJ1-1, with TRBD1 identical over 8 bases. In germline, CDR1 is SGHRS, CDR2 YFSETQ. The CDR3 is 12 amino acids. Trimming at V came to 7 bases and at J to 7 bases, leaving 6 bases not matched to a gene. CDR3 nucleotide sequence: TGCGCCAGCGCCGGGACAGGCTATGAAGCTTTCTTT. Translating it yields CASAGTGYEAFF. Filled out from reference TRBV5-1 and TRBJ1-1, the complete variable domain reads KAGVTQTPRYLIKTRGQQVTLSCSPISGHRSVSWYQQTPGQGLQFLFEYFSETQRNKGNFPGRFSGRQFSNSRSEMNVSTLELGDSALYLCASAGTGYEAFFGQGTRLTVV.

The chain has TRBV30 and TRBJ2-2; TRBD1 aligns across 10 bases. This CDR3 contains 16 residues. The ends lost 4 bases at V and 4 bases at J; junction bases unmatched: 9. CDR1 is GTSNPN, CDR2 SVGIG, per germline (reference sequence). This CDR3 reads CAWNPGQGLGTGELFF. The CDR3 DNA sequence: TGTGCCTGGAACCCGGGACAGGGGCTGGGCACCGGGGAGCTGTTTTTT.

The gene calls are TRBV6-5 and TRBJ1-5; TRBD1 is a possible D gene (6 bases). The V and J ends lost 6 bases and 7 bases respectively, with 13 bases between them. The CDR3 spans 13 residues. Germline V gives CDR1 MNHEY, CDR2 SVGAGI. CDR3 sequence reads: CASSPEGGQPQHF. CDR3 bases: TGTGCCAGCAGCCCGGAGGGGGGGCAGCCCCAGCATTTT.

This chain links TRBV18 with TRBJ2-7, with D tentatively TRBD1 or TRBD2 (5 bases each). The CDR3 contains 15 residues. Trimming took off 6 bases at V and 0 bases at J, with 15 bases between the two ends. Looked up from germline, CDR1 is KGHSH and CDR2 is LQKENI. CDR3 loop: CASSTSRESSYEQYF. The CDR3 DNA reads as TGTGCCAGCTCTACTTCCAGGGAGAGCTCCTACGAGCAGTACTTC.

The chain employs TRBV7-2 and TRBJ1-5; D is unclear. Germline V lookup: CDR1 SGHTA, CDR2 FQGNSA. The CDR3 spans 12 residues. Trimming left V 5 bases short and J 7 bases short, with 9 bases between. The CDR3 here is CASSQYGQPQHF. Here the CDR3 DNA reads TGTGCCAGCAGCCAATATGGCCAGCCCCAGCATTTT. Full variable domain (missing parts from reference TRBV7-2 and TRBJ1-5): GAGVSQSPSNKVTEKGKDVELRCDPISGHTALYWYRQSLGQGLEFLIYFQGNSAPDKSGLPSDRFSAERTGGSVSTLTIQRTQQEDSAVYLCASSQYGQPQHFGDGTRLSIL.

V is TRBV27 and J is TRBJ1-5; the match to TRBD1 covers 7 bases. V gave up 6 bases and J gave up 5 bases; unmatched junction bases: 7. Germline values: CDR1 MNHEY, CDR2 SMNVEV (reference sequence). The CDR3 consists of 14 residues. CDR3 in amino acids: CASSKQGSYQPQHF. CDR3 nucleotides: TGTGCCAGCAGCAAACAGGGGTCTTATCAGCCCCAGCATTTT.

A note on this clone: This CDR3 is also generated by other DNA sequences in the sample. The chain employs TRBV28 and TRBJ2-6; D is unresolved. Germline CDR1 MDHEN, CDR2 SYDVKM. The CDR3 length is 14 residues. The V end was cut by 5 bases, the J end by 0 bases, with 5 bases between. CDR3 bases: TGTGCCAGCAGTACAAGCTCTGGGGCCAACGTCCTGACTTTC. Its translation is CASSTSSGANVLTF. Full variable domain (outside the CDR3, taken from reference TRBV28 and TRBJ2-6): DVKVTQSSRYLVKRTGEKVFLECVQDMDHENMFWYRQDPGLGLRLIYFSYDVKMKEKGDIPEGYSVSREKKERFSLILESASTNQTSMYLCASSTSSGANVLTFGAGSRLTVL.

V and J are TRBV27 and TRBJ1-4; D might be TRBD1 (5 bases). The CDR3 extends over 12 amino acids. V dropped 2 bases and J dropped 8 bases, with 6 bases sitting between them. Germline V lookup: CDR1 MNHEY, CDR2 SMNVEV (reference sequence). The CDR3 here is CASSLGGEKLFF. CDR3 nucleotides: TGTGCCAGCAGTTTAGGGGGGGAAAAACTGTTTTTT.

This clone was picked up one time. The chain uses TRBV7-2 and TRBJ2-2; D is possibly TRBD1 (6 bases). This CDR3 comprises 14 residues. Germline V gene sequence: CDR1 SGHTA, CDR2 FQGNSA. Trimming took 4 bases from V and 3 from J, leaving 9 bases between them. The CDR3 sequence is CASSSDRYTGELFF. The CDR3 nucleotides read TGTGCCAGCAGCTCCGACAGGTACACCGGGGAGCTGTTTTTT. Drawing the rest from reference TRBV7-2 and TRBJ2-2, the complete variable domain is GAGVSQSPSNKVTEKGKDVELRCDPISGHTALYWYRQSLGQGLEFLIYFQGNSAPDKSGLPSDRFSAERTGGSVSTLTIQRTQQEDSAVYLCASSSDRYTGELFFGEGSRLTVL.

The rearrangement joins TRBV11-2 to TRBJ2-6; 11 bases align to TRBD1. The CDR3 contains 16 residues. The germline V gene encodes CDR1 SGHAT and CDR2 FQNNGV. Trimming cost V 7 bases and J 2 bases; bases outside gene matches: 4. Here the CDR3 DNA reads TGTGCCAGCATGAAGGACAGGGGGCCTGGGGCCAACGTCCTGACTTTC. Protein product: CASMKDRGPGANVLTF.

Points on this clone: In the same sample, other DNA sequences code for this CDR3. CDR3 nucleotides: TGTGCCAGCAGCGTAGGGGGAGATTCCTACAATGAGCAGTTCTTC. Protein sequence: CASSVGGDSYNEQFF. V usage is TRBV9 and J usage is TRBJ2-1; D may be TRBD2 (5 bases). CDR3 length: 15 amino acids. Germline CDR1 and CDR2: SGDLS and YYNGEE. The V end was cut by 0 bases, the J end by 1 base, with 8 bases between. Full variable domain (rest looked up from reference TRBV9 and TRBJ2-1): DSGVTQTPKHLITATGQRVTLRCSPRSGDLSVYWYQQSLDQGLQFLIQYYNGEERAKGNILERFSAQQFPDLHSELNLSSLELGDSALYFCASSVGGDSYNEQFFGPGTRLTVL.

This chain connects TRBV28 to TRBJ2-7; D uncertain. This CDR3 contains 13 residues. V was trimmed by 5 bases and J by 7 bases, leaving 15 bases between them. Germline CDR1 reads MDHEN; CDR2 reads SYDVKM. The CDR3 region is CASSPPTPREQYF. Written as DNA, the CDR3 is TGTGCCAGCAGTCCACCGACCCCACGGGAGCAGTACTTC.

The CDR3 reads CASGPIAGGEQFF. In nucleotides, the CDR3 is TGTGCCAGCGGACCTATAGCGGGGGGTGAGCAGTTCTTC. This chain links TRBV6-6 with TRBJ2-1, with 10 bases fitting TRBD2. The CDR3 contains 13 residues. Per the germline V gene, CDR1 is MNHNY and CDR2 is SVGAGI (reference sequence). The V segment lost 8 bases and the J segment 9 bases; nucleotides outside the gene matches: 7.

A word on this clone: Other DNA variants within this sample encode the same CDR3. The chain links TRBV5-1 to TRBJ2-3; D gene uncertain. CDR1 and CDR2 from the germline V gene are SGHRS and YFSETQ. Between the trimmed V and J ends, which lost 0 bases and 6 bases, there was a span of 5 bases. This CDR3 is 12 amino acids long. CDR3 DNA: TGCGCCAGCAGCTTGGGTCTGGATACGCAGTATTTT. It yields the protein CASSLGLDTQYF.

This rearrangement joins TRBV7-2 to TRBJ1-5; D ambiguous. V was cut by 4 bases and J by 0 bases, with 10 bases left in between. Looked up from germline, CDR1 is SGHTA and CDR2 is FQGNSA. The CDR3 runs to 15 residues. This chain's CDR3 is CASSSGVDSNQPQHF. CDR3 bases: TGTGCCAGCAGCTCGGGAGTAGATAGCAATCAGCCCCAGCATTTT.

The chain uses TRBV5-4 and TRBJ2-7; D is uncertain. The CDR3 has 14 residues. Germline-derived CDR1 and CDR2 are SGHNT and YYREEE (reference sequence). V was cut by 4 bases and J by 3 bases, with 14 bases left in between. The CDR3 loop reads CASSRKGRSYEQYF. CDR3 nucleotides: TGTGCCAGCAGCAGGAAAGGACGGAGCTACGAGCAGTACTTC.

Remarks on this clone: At the DNA level, this CDR3 is encoded by other sequences in the same sample as well. This sequence joins TRBV5-4 and TRBJ2-1; D gene uncertain. The CDR3 consists of 12 residues. Trimming removed 0 bases at V and 7 bases at J, with 5 bases between. Germline V gene lookup returns CDR1 SGHNT and CDR2 YYREEE (reference sequence). The CDR3 reads CASSLDRNEQFF. The CDR3, as DNA: TGTGCCAGCAGCTTGGATCGGAATGAGCAGTTCTTC.

The gene calls are TRBV4-3 and TRBJ2-1; D remains unclear. Germline V gene data show CDR1 as LGHNA and CDR2 as YSLEER. Between the trimmed V and J ends, which lost 4 bases and 9 bases, there was a span of 13 bases. The CDR3 covers 13 residues. The CDR3 is CASSLIFGGEQFF. CDR3 in DNA: TGCGCCAGCAGCCTAATATTTGGCGGTGAGCAGTTCTTC.

The rearrangement links TRBV5-4 to TRBJ1-5, with D maybe TRBD1 (6 bases). Trimming left V 2 bases short and J 3 bases short, with 9 bases between. Germline lookup yields CDR1 SGHNT and CDR2 YYREEE (reference sequence). This CDR3 is built from 14 residues. The CDR3 protein is CASSLSGDNQPQHF. The CDR3 DNA reads TGTGCCAGCAGCTTATCAGGGGACAATCAGCCCCAGCATTTT.

About this clone: The same CDR3 is also encoded by other DNA sequences in this sample. The J gene is TRBJ2-1, the V gene TRBV7-2; the D gene is possibly TRBD2 (6 bases). The CDR3 runs to 15 residues. Germline CDR1 SGHTA, CDR2 FQGNSA. With 0 bases removed from V and 4 bases from J, the gap between germline ends came to 10 bases. CDR3 in DNA: TGTGCCAGCAGCTTAGCTAGCGGAAATTACAATGAGCAGTTCTTC. Translated: CASSLASGNYNEQFF.

The chain couples TRBV2 to TRBJ1-4; D gene uncertain. The CDR3 has 14 residues. Germline V gives CDR1 SNHLY, CDR2 FYNNEI. The V end lost 3 bases, the J end lost 8 bases, and 13 bases lay between the germline ends. DNA of the CDR3: TGTGCCAGCAGTGAGGCCAGGCCCGGCGAAAAACTGTTTTTT. Translated: CASSEARPGEKLFF. Full variable domain (rest looked up from reference TRBV2 and TRBJ1-4): EPEVTQTPSHQVTQMGQEVILRCVPISNHLYFYWYRQILGQKVEFLVSFYNNEISEKSEIFDDQFSVERPDGSNFTLKIRSTKLEDSAMYFCASSEARPGEKLFFGSGTQLSVL.

This clone was observed a few times. This chain connects TRBV28 to TRBJ1-1; weak D call: TRBD1 (6 bases). The germline CDR1 and CDR2 sequences are MDHEN and SYDVKM. V was cut by 2 bases and J by 3 bases, with 7 bases left in between. The CDR3 spans 13 residues. CDR3 sequence reads: CASSLRTDTEAFF. The CDR3 DNA reads TGTGCCAGCAGTTTAAGGACAGACACTGAAGCTTTCTTT. Variable domain in full (rest from reference TRBV28 and TRBJ1-1): DVKVTQSSRYLVKRTGEKVFLECVQDMDHENMFWYRQDPGLGLRLIYFSYDVKMKEKGDIPEGYSVSREKKERFSLILESASTNQTSMYLCASSLRTDTEAFFGQGTRLTVV.

J is TRBJ2-1 and V is TRBV7-9; D call uncertain. This CDR3 spans 15 amino acids. Germline CDR1 is SEHNR and CDR2 is FQNEAQ (reference sequence). V lost 5 bases and J lost 10, with 21 bases in between. CDR3 residues: CASSPPRPTEVEQFF. The CDR3 nucleotides are TGTGCCAGCAGCCCCCCCCGGCCTACGGAAGTAGAGCAGTTCTTC.